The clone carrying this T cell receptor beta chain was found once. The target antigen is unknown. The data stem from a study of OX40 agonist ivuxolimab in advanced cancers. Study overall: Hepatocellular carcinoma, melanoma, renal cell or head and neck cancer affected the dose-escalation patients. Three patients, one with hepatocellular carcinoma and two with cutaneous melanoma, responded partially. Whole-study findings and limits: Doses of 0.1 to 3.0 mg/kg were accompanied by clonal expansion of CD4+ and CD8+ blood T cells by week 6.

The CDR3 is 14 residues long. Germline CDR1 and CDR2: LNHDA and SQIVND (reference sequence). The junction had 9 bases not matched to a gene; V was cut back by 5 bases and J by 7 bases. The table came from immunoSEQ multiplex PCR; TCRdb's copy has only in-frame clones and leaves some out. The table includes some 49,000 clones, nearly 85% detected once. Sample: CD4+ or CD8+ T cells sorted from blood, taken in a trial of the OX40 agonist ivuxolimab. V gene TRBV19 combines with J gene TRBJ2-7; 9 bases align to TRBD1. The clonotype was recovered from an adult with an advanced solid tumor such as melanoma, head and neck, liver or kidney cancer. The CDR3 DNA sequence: TGTGCCAGTAGTGGGGGACAGGGATCGTGGGAGCAGTACTTC. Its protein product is CASSGGQGSWEQYF.